A single sample is the source of the 6 T cell receptor beta chains below, sequenced in a study of control samples from healthy donors and cancer patients. Assay: immunoSEQ multiplex PCR; the TCRdb copy retains only in-frame clones and omits some. The data show approximately 85,000 clones, 85% to 90% seen once. Sequencing was carried out using blood. These TCRs come from a woman aged 60-75 years in good health.

The rearrangement links TRBV3-1 (or the pseudogene TRBV3-2) to TRBJ2-1; a possible D gene is TRBD2 (5 bases). The germline CDR1 and CDR2 sequences are LGHDT and YNNKEL (reference sequence). The CDR3 totals 16 residues. The V end was cut by 0 bases, the J end by 4 bases, with 13 bases between. Here the CDR3 DNA reads TGTGCCAGCAGCCAAGATTGGCTAGCTTTATACAATGAGCAGTTCTTC. This sequence encodes CASSQDWLALYNEQFF.

The chain employs TRBV5-1 and TRBJ2-7; 7 bases align to TRBD1. This CDR3 region has 13 residues. CDR1 and CDR2 from the germline V gene are SGHRS and YFSETQ. V was clipped by 4 bases and J by 7 bases; unmatched bases: 8. CDR3 bases: TGCGCCAGCAGCCCACGGGACAGAGGAGAGCAGTACTTC. Its protein is CASSPRDRGEQYF. The full variable domain, rest sourced from reference TRBV5-1 and TRBJ2-7, is KAGVTQTPRYLIKTRGQQVTLSCSPISGHRSVSWYQQTPGQGLQFLFEYFSETQRNKGNFPGRFSGRQFSNSRSEMNVSTLELGDSALYLCASSPRDRGEQYFGPGTRLTVT.

The rearrangement joins TRBV24-1 to TRBJ2-3, with 9 bases identical to TRBD1. The CDR3 covers 16 residues. Losses at the gene ends were 3 bases for V and 3 bases for J; bases not matched to a gene: 6. Germline lookup yields CDR1 KGHDR and CDR2 SFDVKD. This chain's CDR3 is CATSDPGQGKTDTQYF. The CDR3 bases are TGTGCCACCAGTGATCCCGGACAGGGGAAGACAGATACGCAGTATTTT.

V usage is TRBV10-3 and J usage is TRBJ1-2, with TRBD1 matching over 7 bases. J was trimmed by 3 bases and V by 6 bases; bases with no gene match: 4. The CDR3 has 13 amino acids. Germline V gene lookup returns CDR1 ENHRY and CDR2 SYGVKD. The CDR3 DNA sequence: TGTGCCATCAGGAGCGGACAGGACTATGGCTACACCTTC. Residues: CAIRSGQDYGYTF.

The rearrangement uses TRBV5-1 and TRBJ1-4; 7 positions match TRBD1. CDR1 and CDR2 (germline): SGHRS, YFSETQ. This CDR3 is 15 amino acids long. J gave up 5 bases and V 1 base, and 5 bases lay outside the gene matches. Here the CDR3 DNA reads TGCGCCAGCAGCTTGAACGGACAGGAGAATGAAAAACTGTTTTTT. It yields the protein CASSLNGQENEKLFF. The full variable domain, completed using reference TRBV5-1 and TRBJ1-4, is KAGVTQTPRYLIKTRGQQVTLSCSPISGHRSVSWYQQTPGQGLQFLFEYFSETQRNKGNFPGRFSGRQFSNSRSEMNVSTLELGDSALYLCASSLNGQENEKLFFGSGTQLSVL.

The gene calls are TRBV18 and TRBJ2-1; D possibly corresponds to TRBD2 (5 bases). CDR1 is KGHSH and CDR2 is LQKENI in the germline V gene. Trimming removed 4 bases from V and 0 bases from J, with 7 bases in between. This CDR3 is built from 14 residues. CDR3 protein: CASSLASSYNEQFF. CDR3 bases: TGTGCCAGCTCACTAGCGTCCTCCTACAATGAGCAGTTCTTC.